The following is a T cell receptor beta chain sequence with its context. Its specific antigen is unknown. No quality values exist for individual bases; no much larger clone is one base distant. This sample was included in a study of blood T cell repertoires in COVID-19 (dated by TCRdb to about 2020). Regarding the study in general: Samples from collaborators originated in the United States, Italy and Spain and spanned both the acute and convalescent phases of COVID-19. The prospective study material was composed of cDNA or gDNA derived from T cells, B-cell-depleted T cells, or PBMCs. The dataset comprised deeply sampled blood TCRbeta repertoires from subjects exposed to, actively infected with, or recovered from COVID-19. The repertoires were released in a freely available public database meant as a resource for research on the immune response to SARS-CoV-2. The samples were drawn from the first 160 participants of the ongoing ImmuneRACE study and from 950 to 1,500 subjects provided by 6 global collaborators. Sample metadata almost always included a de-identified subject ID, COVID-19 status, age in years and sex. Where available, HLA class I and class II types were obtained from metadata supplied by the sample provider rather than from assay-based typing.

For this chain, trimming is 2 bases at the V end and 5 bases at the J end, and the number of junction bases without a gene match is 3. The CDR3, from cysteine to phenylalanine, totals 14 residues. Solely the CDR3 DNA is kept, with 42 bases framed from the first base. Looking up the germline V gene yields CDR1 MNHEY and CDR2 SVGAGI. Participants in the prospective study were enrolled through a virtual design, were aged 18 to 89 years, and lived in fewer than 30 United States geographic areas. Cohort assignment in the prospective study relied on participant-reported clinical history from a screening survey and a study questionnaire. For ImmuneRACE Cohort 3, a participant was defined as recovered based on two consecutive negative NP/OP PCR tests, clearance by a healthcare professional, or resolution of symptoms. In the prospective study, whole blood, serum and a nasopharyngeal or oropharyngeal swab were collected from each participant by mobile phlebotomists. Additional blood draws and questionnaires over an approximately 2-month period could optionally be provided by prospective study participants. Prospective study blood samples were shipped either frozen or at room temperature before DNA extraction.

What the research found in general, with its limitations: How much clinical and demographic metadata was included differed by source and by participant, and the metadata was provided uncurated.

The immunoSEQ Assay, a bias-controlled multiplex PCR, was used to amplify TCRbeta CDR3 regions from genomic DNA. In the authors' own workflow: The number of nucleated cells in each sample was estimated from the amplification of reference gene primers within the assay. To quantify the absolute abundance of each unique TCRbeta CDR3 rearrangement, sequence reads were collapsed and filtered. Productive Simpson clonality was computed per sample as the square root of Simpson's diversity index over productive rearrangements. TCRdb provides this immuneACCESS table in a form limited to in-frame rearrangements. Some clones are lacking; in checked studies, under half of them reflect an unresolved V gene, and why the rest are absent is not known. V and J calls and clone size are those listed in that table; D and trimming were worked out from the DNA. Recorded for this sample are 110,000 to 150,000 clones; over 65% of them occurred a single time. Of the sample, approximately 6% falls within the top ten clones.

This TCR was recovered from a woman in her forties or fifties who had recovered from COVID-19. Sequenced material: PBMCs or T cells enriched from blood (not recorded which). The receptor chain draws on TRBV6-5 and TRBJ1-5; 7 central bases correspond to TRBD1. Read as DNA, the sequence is TGTGCCAGCAGTTACGAGGGGGCTCATCAGCCCCAGCATTTT. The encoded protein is CASSYEGAHQPQHF.